This is a list of T cell receptor beta chains from one sample in a study of CD4 T cells in relation to SARS-CoV-2 and coronaviruses. The table came from immunoSEQ multiplex PCR; TCRdb's copy has only in-frame clones and leaves some out. Of around 45,000 clones listed, over 70% were seen once; the top ten hold more than 1.4%. These receptors' targets are unknown. The specimen sequenced was naive CD4+ T cells from PBMCs, cultured in vitro. The source of these receptors is an adult with COVID-19. The CDR3 runs from the conserved cysteine through the conserved F or W. Each record gives: V gene, J gene, clone size, D gene, CDR3 length, CDR3 protein, CDR3 DNA. D genes are given only for firm matches. Clone sizes are given selectively: once, few, many, or a class where the clone is expanded.

V gene: TRBV5-1; J gene: TRBJ2-5; clone size: -; D gene: -; CDR3 length: 16; CDR3 protein: CASSFVVQGSGETQYF; CDR3 DNA: TGCGCCAGCAGCTTCGTTGTACAGGGCTCGGGAGAGACCCAGTACTTC
V gene: TRBV20-1; J gene: TRBJ1-2; clone size: -; D gene: -; CDR3 length: 11; CDR3 protein: CSASGGRGYTF; CDR3 DNA: TGCAGTGCCTCAGGTGGTCGAGGCTACACCTTC
V gene: TRBV6-5; J gene: TRBJ2-3; clone size: -; D gene: -; CDR3 length: 12; CDR3 protein: CASSWGVDTQYF; CDR3 DNA: TGTGCCAGCAGTTGGGGGGTAGATACGCAGTATTTT
V gene: TRBV4-3; J gene: TRBJ1-4; clone size: -; D gene: -; CDR3 length: 16; CDR3 protein: CASSQDDRGGGEKLFF; CDR3 DNA: TGCGCCAGCAGCCAAGATGATCGAGGGGGAGGTGAAAAACTGTTTTTT
V gene: TRBV4-1; J gene: TRBJ2-1; clone size: once; D gene: TRBD2; CDR3 length: 16; CDR3 protein: CASSHRGRTTYNEQFF; CDR3 DNA: TGCGCCAGCAGCCATCGCGGGAGGACAACTTACAATGAGCAGTTCTTC
V gene: TRBV4-1; J gene: TRBJ1-2; clone size: -; D gene: -; CDR3 length: 14; CDR3 protein: CASSQVLRAGGYTF; CDR3 DNA: TGCGCCAGCAGCCAAGTATTACGGGCTGGCGGCTACACCTTC
V gene: TRBV7-8; J gene: TRBJ2-7; clone size: -; D gene: -; CDR3 length: 18; CDR3 protein: CASSLATGSTRSSYEQYF; CDR3 DNA: TGTGCCAGCAGCTTAGCGACGGGGAGCACGAGGAGTTCCTACGAGCAGTACTTC
V gene: TRBV5-5; J gene: TRBJ2-3; clone size: -; D gene: TRBD2; CDR3 length: 16; CDR3 protein: CASRLPGLAGSGTQYF; CDR3 DNA: TGTGCCAGCAGACTCCCGGGACTAGCGGGATCCGGTACGCAGTATTTT
V gene: TRBV7-3; J gene: TRBJ1-2; clone size: -; D gene: -; CDR3 length: 13; CDR3 protein: CASSLRDGQGYTF; CDR3 DNA: TGTGCCAGCAGCTTAAGGGACGGCCAGGGCTACACCTTC
V gene: TRBV25-1; J gene: TRBJ1-1; clone size: -; D gene: -; CDR3 length: 15; CDR3 protein: CASSIGSARSTEAFF; CDR3 DNA: TGTGCCAGCAGTATCGGGTCCGCCCGGTCGACTGAAGCTTTCTTT
V gene: TRBV10-2; J gene: TRBJ2-1; clone size: -; D gene: TRBD2; CDR3 length: 15; CDR3 protein: CASSPMVAGGSEQFF; CDR3 DNA: TGCGCCAGCAGTCCCATGGTAGCGGGAGGTAGTGAGCAGTTCTTC
V gene: TRBV19; J gene: TRBJ2-1; clone size: -; D gene: TRBD2; CDR3 length: 15; CDR3 protein: CASREGGSSYNEQFF; CDR3 DNA: TGTGCCAGTAGAGAAGGCGGGAGCTCCTACAATGAGCAGTTCTTC
V gene: TRBV27; J gene: TRBJ2-2; clone size: -; D gene: TRBD2; CDR3 length: 17; CDR3 protein: CASSPLTGTSGAGELFF; CDR3 DNA: TGTGCCAGCAGTCCACTAACCGGGACTAGCGGAGCCGGGGAGCTGTTTTTT
V gene: TRBV25-1; J gene: TRBJ2-7; clone size: -; D gene: -; CDR3 length: 17; CDR3 protein: CASSVCPERQKAYEQYF; CDR3 DNA: TGTGCCAGCAGTGTATGCCCTGAGAGACAGAAGGCTTACGAGCAGTACTTC
V gene: TRBV3-1/TRBV3-2; J gene: TRBJ1-6; clone size: few; D gene: TRBD1; CDR3 length: 15; CDR3 protein: CASQTGPLYNSPLHF; CDR3 DNA: TGTGCCAGCCAGACAGGGCCCCTTTATAATTCACCCCTCCACTTT
V gene: TRBV5-1; J gene: TRBJ2-5; clone size: -; D gene: TRBD2; CDR3 length: 15; CDR3 protein: CASRTAYSGTKTQYF; CDR3 DNA: TGCGCCAGCAGGACCGCCTATAGCGGGACGAAGACCCAGTACTTC
V gene: TRBV7-9; J gene: TRBJ1-1; clone size: few; D gene: TRBD1; CDR3 length: 15; CDR3 protein: CASGRQGAIGTEAFF; CDR3 DNA: TGTGCCAGCGGACGACAGGGGGCGATTGGGACTGAAGCTTTCTTT
V gene: TRBV11-2; J gene: TRBJ2-7; clone size: -; D gene: TRBD2; CDR3 length: 15; CDR3 protein: CASSLGAGGPYEQYF; CDR3 DNA: TGTGCCAGCAGCTTAGGGGCGGGAGGGCCTTACGAGCAGTACTTC
V gene: TRBV7-2; J gene: TRBJ2-7; clone size: -; D gene: TRBD2; CDR3 length: 15; CDR3 protein: CASSTTSGRAYEQYF; CDR3 DNA: TGTGCCAGCAGCACCACTAGCGGGAGGGCCTACGAGCAGTACTTC
V gene: TRBV3-1/TRBV3-2; J gene: TRBJ2-1; clone size: -; D gene: TRBD2; CDR3 length: 17; CDR3 protein: CASSQAGGGRPYNEQFF; CDR3 DNA: TGTGCCAGCAGCCAAGCCGGGGGGGGCAGACCATACAATGAGCAGTTCTTC
V gene: TRBV30; J gene: TRBJ1-2; clone size: few; D gene: -; CDR3 length: 12; CDR3 protein: CAWSVSFGSYTF; CDR3 DNA: TGTGCCTGGAGTGTAAGTTTCGGGTCCTACACCTTC
V gene: TRBV9; J gene: TRBJ2-3; clone size: -; D gene: TRBD2; CDR3 length: 17; CDR3 protein: CASSAQGGTRGTDTQYF; CDR3 DNA: TGTGCCAGCAGCGCCCAAGGGGGGACTAGGGGCACAGATACGCAGTATTTT
V gene: TRBV10-3; J gene: TRBJ2-3; clone size: few; D gene: TRBD2; CDR3 length: 14; CDR3 protein: CATGDYSRPDTQYF; CDR3 DNA: TGTGCCACGGGGGACTACTCCCGGCCAGATACGCAGTATTTT
V gene: TRBV5-1; J gene: TRBJ2-1; clone size: few; D gene: TRBD2; CDR3 length: 14; CDR3 protein: CASSLALADNEQFF; CDR3 DNA: TGCGCCAGCAGCTTGGCACTAGCGGACAATGAGCAGTTCTTC
V gene: TRBV28; J gene: TRBJ1-1; clone size: -; D gene: -; CDR3 length: 13; CDR3 protein: CASSSTVNTEAFF; CDR3 DNA: TGTGCCAGCAGTTCGACAGTGAACACTGAAGCTTTCTTT
V gene: TRBV16; J gene: TRBJ2-7; clone size: -; D gene: -; CDR3 length: 12; CDR3 protein: CASSQGVYEQYF; CDR3 DNA: TGTGCCAGCAGCCAGGGGGTCTACGAGCAGTACTTC
V gene: TRBV27; J gene: TRBJ2-5; clone size: -; D gene: TRBD2; CDR3 length: 16; CDR3 protein: CASSPGTSGSKETQYF; CDR3 DNA: TGTGCCAGCAGTCCAGGGACTAGCGGGAGTAAGGAGACCCAGTACTTC
V gene: TRBV2; J gene: TRBJ2-1; clone size: few; D gene: TRBD2; CDR3 length: 16; CDR3 protein: CASREGAGTSYSEQFF; CDR3 DNA: TGTGCCAGCAGAGAAGGAGCCGGGACTAGCTATAGTGAGCAGTTCTTC
V gene: TRBV3-1/TRBV3-2; J gene: TRBJ1-4; clone size: -; D gene: -; CDR3 length: 16; CDR3 protein: CASMKESGGGNEKLFF; CDR3 DNA: TGTGCCAGCATGAAAGAGTCCGGGGGTGGGAATGAAAAACTGTTTTTT
V gene: TRBV6-1; J gene: TRBJ2-7; clone size: -; D gene: -; CDR3 length: 13; CDR3 protein: CASSDRVLYEQYF; CDR3 DNA: TGTGCCAGCAGTGACAGGGTTTTGTACGAGCAGTACTTC
V gene: TRBV28; J gene: TRBJ2-1; clone size: -; D gene: TRBD1; CDR3 length: 15; CDR3 protein: CASSPQGVKFNEQFF; CDR3 DNA: TGTGCCAGCAGTCCACAGGGGGTTAAATTCAATGAGCAGTTCTTC
V gene: TRBV7-2; J gene: TRBJ2-7; clone size: -; D gene: TRBD2; CDR3 length: 15; CDR3 protein: CASSLLEGGTYEQYF; CDR3 DNA: TGTGCCAGCAGCTTATTGGAGGGAGGGACCTACGAGCAGTACTTC
V gene: TRBV12-2; J gene: TRBJ2-3; clone size: -; D gene: -; CDR3 length: 16; CDR3 protein: CASRLPSSGSTDTQYF; CDR3 DNA: TGTGCAAGTCGCTTACCCTCTAGCGGTTCCACAGATACGCAGTATTTT
V gene: TRBV7-9; J gene: TRBJ1-1; clone size: -; D gene: -; CDR3 length: 16; CDR3 protein: CASSSRGGGLNTEAFF; CDR3 DNA: TGTGCCAGCAGCTCGCGGGGCGGAGGGTTGAACACTGAAGCTTTCTTT
V gene: TRBV6-1; J gene: TRBJ2-5; clone size: -; D gene: -; CDR3 length: 16; CDR3 protein: CASSDKDWRIQETQYF; CDR3 DNA: TGTGCCAGCAGTGACAAAGATTGGCGAATTCAAGAGACCCAGTACTTC
V gene: TRBV7-2; J gene: TRBJ1-1; clone size: -; D gene: -; CDR3 length: 14; CDR3 protein: CASSLARQNTEAFF; CDR3 DNA: TGTGCCAGCAGCTTAGCGCGGCAGAACACTGAAGCTTTCTTT
V gene: TRBV28; J gene: TRBJ2-3; clone size: once; D gene: TRBD2; CDR3 length: 16; CDR3 protein: CASRGTSGRSTDTQYF; CDR3 DNA: TGTGCCAGCAGGGGGACTAGCGGGAGGAGCACAGATACGCAGTATTTT
V gene: TRBV10-3; J gene: TRBJ2-3; clone size: -; D gene: -; CDR3 length: 16; CDR3 protein: CAISESKSGDRDTQYF; CDR3 DNA: TGTGCCATCAGTGAGTCGAAGTCAGGGGATAGGGATACGCAGTATTTT
V gene: TRBV7-9; J gene: TRBJ2-2; clone size: -; D gene: -; CDR3 length: 16; CDR3 protein: CASSLVGRETTGELFF; CDR3 DNA: TGTGCCAGCAGCTTAGTAGGCAGGGAGACCACCGGGGAGCTGTTTTTT
V gene: TRBV2; J gene: TRBJ2-7; clone size: -; D gene: -; CDR3 length: 14; CDR3 protein: CASSELLSGYEQYF; CDR3 DNA: TGTGCCAGCAGTGAACTGTTGAGCGGCTACGAGCAGTACTTC
V gene: TRBV9; J gene: TRBJ2-3; clone size: -; D gene: TRBD2; CDR3 length: 15; CDR3 protein: CASSRTSGSTDTQYF; CDR3 DNA: TGTGCCAGCAGCCGGACTAGCGGGAGTACAGATACGCAGTATTTT
V gene: TRBV3-1/TRBV3-2; J gene: TRBJ2-2; clone size: few; D gene: -; CDR3 length: 12; CDR3 protein: CASSQVVGELFF; CDR3 DNA: TGTGCCAGCAGCCAGGTGGTCGGGGAGCTGTTTTTT
V gene: TRBV5-1; J gene: TRBJ2-1; clone size: -; D gene: TRBD2; CDR3 length: 17; CDR3 protein: CASSQLLAGGPENEQFF; CDR3 DNA: TGCGCCAGCAGCCAATTACTAGCGGGAGGGCCGGAGAATGAGCAGTTCTTC
V gene: TRBV18; J gene: TRBJ1-5; clone size: -; D gene: TRBD1; CDR3 length: 15; CDR3 protein: CASSRQGVSNQPQHF; CDR3 DNA: TGTGCCAGCTCAAGACAGGGGGTTAGCAATCAGCCCCAGCATTTT
V gene: TRBV15; J gene: TRBJ1-3; clone size: -; D gene: -; CDR3 length: 17; CDR3 protein: CATSAEPLFSSGNTIYF; CDR3 DNA: TGTGCCACCAGCGCCGAACCCTTGTTTAGCTCTGGAAACACCATATATTTT
V gene: TRBV9; J gene: TRBJ1-1; clone size: -; D gene: TRBD1; CDR3 length: 18; CDR3 protein: CASSGEKTGGLYHTEAFF; CDR3 DNA: TGTGCCAGCAGCGGAGAGAAGACAGGGGGCCTGTATCACACTGAAGCTTTCTTT
V gene: TRBV21-1; J gene: TRBJ2-7; clone size: -; D gene: -; CDR3 length: 11; CDR3 protein: CASSQNYEQYF; CDR3 DNA: TGTGCCAGCAGCCAGAACTACGAGCAGTACTTC
V gene: TRBV6-5; J gene: TRBJ1-2; clone size: -; D gene: TRBD1; CDR3 length: 15; CDR3 protein: CASSTRDRAPHGYTF; CDR3 DNA: TGTGCCAGCAGTACCCGGGACAGGGCTCCCCATGGCTACACCTTC
V gene: TRBV28; J gene: TRBJ1-2; clone size: -; D gene: -; CDR3 length: 15; CDR3 protein: CASSLGGTLNYGYTF; CDR3 DNA: TGTGCCAGCAGTTTAGGGGGAACGCTGAACTATGGCTACACCTTC
V gene: TRBV5-1; J gene: TRBJ2-2; clone size: -; D gene: TRBD2; CDR3 length: 16; CDR3 protein: CASSPASGDPTGELFF; CDR3 DNA: TGCGCCAGCAGCCCGGCGAGCGGGGACCCCACCGGGGAGCTGTTTTTT
V gene: TRBV6-6; J gene: TRBJ2-2; clone size: -; D gene: TRBD1; CDR3 length: 15; CDR3 protein: CASRTTGGAIGELFF; CDR3 DNA: TGTGCCAGCAGAACTACAGGGGGCGCGATCGGGGAGCTGTTTTTT
V gene: TRBV29-1; J gene: TRBJ1-1; clone size: few; D gene: -; CDR3 length: 11; CDR3 protein: CSAAENTEAFF; CDR3 DNA: TGCAGCGCCGCTGAGAACACTGAAGCTTTCTTT
V gene: TRBV11-2; J gene: TRBJ2-5; clone size: -; D gene: TRBD2; CDR3 length: 15; CDR3 protein: CASSSVAGGIETQYF; CDR3 DNA: TGTGCCAGCAGCTCGGTAGCGGGAGGGATAGAGACCCAGTACTTC
V gene: TRBV27; J gene: TRBJ1-2; clone size: -; D gene: -; CDR3 length: 15; CDR3 protein: CASSRLQGINYGYTF; CDR3 DNA: TGTGCCAGCAGCCGTTTACAGGGAATTAACTATGGCTACACCTTC